The clone carrying this T cell receptor beta chain was picked up many times. Its antigen remains unknown. This entry belongs to a study of neurological immune-mediated disorders. Study results and caveats: The study found no CDR3 amino acid sequences shared by expanded clones across subjects, suggesting private repertoires in all groups. While HTLV-1-associated myelopathy showed the greatest TCR clonal expansion, multiple sclerosis showed the least, falling below healthy controls.

A 10-nucleotide random UMI tagged transcripts in template-switch 5'RACE cDNA synthesis. Sequencing of 15-18 subjects in each run yielded over 160 million TCR-beta sequences. TCRdb independently ran MiXCR on the 5' RACE reads; one entry per CDR3 protein. The data show 100,000 to 150,000 distinct CDR3 sequences, with approximately 3.2% seen just once and 1.3% held by the top ten. Germline V lookup: CDR1 MNHEY, CDR2 SVGAGI. Between the trimmed V and J ends, which lost 7 bases and 4 bases, there was a span of 26 bases. The CDR3 contains 18 residues. The gene calls are TRBV6-5 and TRBJ1-5; D may be TRBD1 (5 bases). This clonotype was sampled from a woman aged 30 to 39 with multiple sclerosis. Input material: PBMCs. The CDR3 protein is CASMVLQSGKVKNQPQHF. In DNA, the CDR3 is TGTGCCAGCATGGTTCTCCAGTCAGGGAAGGTGAAAAATCAGCCCCAGCATTTT.